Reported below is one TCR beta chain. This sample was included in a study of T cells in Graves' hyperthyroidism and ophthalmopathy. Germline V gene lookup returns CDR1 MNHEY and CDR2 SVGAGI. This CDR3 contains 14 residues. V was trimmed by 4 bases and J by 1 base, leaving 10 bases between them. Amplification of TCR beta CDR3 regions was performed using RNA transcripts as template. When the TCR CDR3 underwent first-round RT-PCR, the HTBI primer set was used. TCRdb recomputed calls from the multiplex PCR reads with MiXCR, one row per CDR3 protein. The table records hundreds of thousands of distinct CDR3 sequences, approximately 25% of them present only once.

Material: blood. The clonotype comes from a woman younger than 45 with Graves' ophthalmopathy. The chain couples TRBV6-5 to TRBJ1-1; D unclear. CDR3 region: CASSSHVKNTEAFF. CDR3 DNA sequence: TGTGCCAGCAGTTCCCACGTCAAGAACACTGAAGCTTTCTTT.